These 14 T cell receptor beta chains originate from one sample sequenced in a study of human T cells and chemical hapten exposure. This sample's time point: healthy volunteer bleed at 2 weeks. Before extraction, the whole blood was not fractionated, and total RNA was taken from it. TCRdb independently ran MiXCR on the RACE reads; one entry per CDR3 protein. The sample has some 45,000 distinct CDR3 sequences, roughly 4.1% seen once. Sequencing was done on a sample of whole blood. The origin of the receptors is a human donor in good health. Some clones in this sample may be carry-over from other donors' samples.

The chain recombines TRBV20-1 with TRBJ1-4, with 7 bases aligning to TRBD1. Germline V gives CDR1 DFQATT, CDR2 SNEGSKA (reference sequence). V shed 6 bases and J 1 base; nucleotides not matched to a gene: 2. This CDR3 is built from 13 residues. The CDR3 region has the DNA TGCAGTGCAAACAGGGGAACTAATGAAAAACTGTTTTTT. It specifies CSANRGTNEKLFF.

This chain links TRBV7-2 with TRBJ2-6, with D maybe TRBD2 (6 bases). The germline V gene has CDR1 SGHTA and CDR2 FQGNSA. V was pared by 9 bases and J by 0 bases, with 12 bases between. The CDR3 is made up of 15 amino acids. The CDR3 is CARGGALSGANVLTF. CDR3 nucleotide sequence: TGTGCCAGAGGCGGGGCCCTCTCTGGGGCCAACGTCCTGACTTTC.

This clonotype was recorded at least ten times. The chain carries TRBV28 and TRBJ2-7; D is unresolved. The CDR3 contains 13 residues. The germline V gene encodes CDR1 MDHEN and CDR2 SYDVKM. Trimming pared 7 bases from V and 9 bases from J, leaving 19 bases between. CDR3 bases: TGTGCCAGCACCCCGCCCGCCAAGGGCCCGCAGTACTTC. Translation: CASTPPAKGPQYF.

The table lists this clonotype with many counts. The rearrangement uses TRBV7-8 and TRBJ2-3; D unresolved. Germline assignment: CDR1 SGHVS and CDR2 FQNEAQ. Trimming pared 3 bases from V and 4 bases from J, leaving 11 bases between. The CDR3 sequence is 14 residues long. The CDR3 DNA sequence: TGTGCCAGCAGCTTCTTTCGGATGCCAGATACGCAGTATTTT. Translated, it gives CASSFFRMPDTQYF. Full variable domain (outside the CDR3, taken from reference TRBV7-8 and TRBJ2-3): GAGVSQSPRYKVAKRGQDVALRCDPISGHVSLFWYQQALGQGPEFLTYFQNEAQLDKSGLPSDRFFAERPEGSVSTLKIQRTQQEDSAVYLCASSFFRMPDTQYFGPGTRLTVL.

At least ten counts were recorded for this clonotype. The V gene is TRBV5-6, the J gene TRBJ1-6, with 8 bases matching TRBD1. V was clipped by 4 bases and J by 10 bases; unmatched bases: 10. This CDR3 has 15 amino acids. Germline lookup yields CDR1 SGHDT and CDR2 YYEEEE. The CDR3, as DNA: TGTGCCAGCAGCCCCACCGGACAGGGTCTCTCACCCCTCCACTTT. This sequence encodes CASSPTGQGLSPLHF. Together with reference TRBV5-6 and TRBJ1-6, the CDR3 gives the full variable domain: DAGVTQSPTHLIKTRGQQVTLRCSPKSGHDTVSWYQQALGQGPQFIFQYYEEEERQRGNFPDRFSGHQFPNYSSELNVNALLLGDSALYLCASSPTGQGLSPLHFGNGTRLTVT.

This clonotype has a handful of counts. The chain joins TRBV28 to TRBJ1-4, with TRBD1 identical over 8 bases. Germline CDR1 and CDR2: MDHEN and SYDVKM. The CDR3 length is 14 residues. The V segment lost 7 bases and the J segment 7 bases; nucleotides outside the gene matches: 8. The DNA for the CDR3 is TGTGCCAGCATCGGACCGGGACAGGTTGAAAAACTGTTTTTT. Protein: CASIGPGQVEKLFF.

In this sample, this clonotype turned up many times. V is TRBV21-1 and J is TRBJ1-5. TRBV21-1 is a known pseudogene. The CDR3 contains 17 residues. CDR3 region: CAPEPLAGVDPFGPQHF. DNA of the CDR3: TGTGCCCCCGAACCCCTGGCGGGAGTAGATCCTTTTGGGCCCCAGCATTTT.

The chain uses TRBV2 and TRBJ2-7, with TRBD1 as a possible D gene (6 bases). Trimming removed 0 bases at V and 2 bases at J, with 11 bases between. The CDR3 has 15 residues. Germline V gene data show CDR1 as SNHLY and CDR2 as FYNNEI. CDR3 nucleotide sequence: TGTGCCAGCAGTGAAGCGCTGGGGGCGACCTACGAGCAGTACTTC. As protein: CASSEALGATYEQYF.

This clonotype was counted ten times or more. The rearrangement uses TRBV5-1 and TRBJ2-2, with TRBD2 matching over 15 bases. V gave up 2 bases and J gave up 4 bases; unmatched junction bases: 9. CDR3 size: 19 residues. In germline, CDR1 is SGHRS, CDR2 YFSETQ. The DNA for the CDR3 is TGCGCCAGCAGCTTTCGGACTAGCGGGAGGGCCGGTGGCACCGGGGAGCTGTTTTTT. It yields the protein CASSFRTSGRAGGTGELFF.

Many counts were recorded for this clonotype. V is TRBV25-1 and J is TRBJ1-4; D possibly corresponds to TRBD1 (5 bases). Germline loops: CDR1 MGHDK, CDR2 SYGVNS. The length of the CDR3 is 14 residues. V was cut by 1 base and J by 8 bases, with 11 bases left in between. CDR3 loop: CASSELTRDEKLFF. CDR3 DNA sequence: TGTGCCAGCAGTGAATTAACCAGGGACGAAAAACTGTTTTTT.

This clonotype was seen a few times. The chain joins TRBV10-3 to TRBJ2-3, with D possibly called TRBD1 or TRBD2 (6 bases each). Germline V CDR1 and CDR2: ENHRY, SYGVKD. The ends were cut back, 7 bases at V and 6 bases at J, with 14 bases in the middle. The CDR3 consists of 13 residues. In nucleotides, the CDR3 is TGTGCCATCATGCCGGGGGCGTTGGATACGCAGTATTTT. This codes for CAIMPGALDTQYF.

The chain is built from TRBV28 and TRBJ2-5; D not resolved. Germline V CDR1 and CDR2: MDHEN, SYDVKM. The length of the CDR3 is 11 residues. Between the trimmed V and J ends, which lost 3 bases and 6 bases, there was a span of 5 bases. CDR3 DNA: TGTGCCAGCAGTTTCTCGAAGACCCAGTACTTC. This encodes CASSFSKTQYF.

This clonotype was counted ten times or more. This rearrangement joins TRBV28 to TRBJ2-7, with 9 bases aligning to TRBD1. The CDR3 extends over 15 amino acids. Germline values: CDR1 MDHEN, CDR2 SYDVKM. V gave up 6 bases and J gave up 7 bases; unmatched junction bases: 13. The CDR3 loop reads CASRRSGTGIQEQYF. For the CDR3, the DNA is TGTGCCAGCAGACGCTCGGGGACAGGGATCCAAGAGCAGTACTTC.

In this sample, this clonotype turned up many times. J is TRBJ2-1 and V is TRBV20-1, with TRBD2 identical over 10 bases. V gave up 1 base and J gave up 4 bases; unmatched junction bases: 4. The CDR3 sequence is 15 residues long. Germline V gives CDR1 DFQATT, CDR2 SNEGSKA (reference sequence). CDR3 sequence (DNA): TGCAGTGCTAGAGCACTAGCGGGAACATACAATGAGCAGTTCTTC. This gives the protein CSARALAGTYNEQFF.